The 30 T cell receptor beta chains below come from one sample, sequenced in a study of beta chain features in type 1 diabetes. Every bit of the isolated RNA underwent reverse transcription, so sequencing read expressed TCRB transcripts. Produced via immunoSEQ multiplex PCR; TCRdb's table is partial and in-frame only. The table shows around 240,000 clones, with over 7.5% occurring only once. What was sequenced was naive CD4+ T cells from blood. The receptors here all came from a young woman in good health.

The rearrangement links TRBV19 to TRBJ2-5, with TRBD2 matching over 8 bases. The trim removed 5 bases at V and 5 bases at J, leaving 7 bases unmatched. The CDR3 runs 14 residues. Germline CDR1 reads LNHDA; CDR2 reads SQIVND (reference sequence). Here the CDR3 DNA reads TGTGCCAGTAGTGACGCCCGACTAGCGGAGACCCAGTACTTC. Residues: CASSDARLAETQYF.

This clone was counted between two and nine times. The V and J genes are TRBV13 and TRBJ1-1, with 10 nucleotides matching TRBD1. CDR1 is PRHDT and CDR2 is FYEKMQ in the germline V gene (reference sequence). This CDR3 has 15 amino acids. The trim removed 7 bases at V and 5 bases at J, leaving 10 bases unmatched. The CDR3 reads CASIQRGTGVTEAFF. The CDR3 coding sequence is TGTGCCAGCATTCAGAGGGGGACAGGGGTTACTGAAGCTTTCTTT.

The J gene is TRBJ2-1, the V gene TRBV14; TRBD2 aligns across 11 bases. Looked up from germline, CDR1 is SGHDN and CDR2 is FVKESK. There are 16 residues in the CDR3. V was pared by 0 bases and J by 9 bases, with 7 bases of the junction left unmatched. DNA of the CDR3: TGTGCCAGCAGCCAAGATATTAGCGGGAGGGTCCGTGAGCAGTTCTTC. This encodes CASSQDISGRVREQFF.

This clone was found many times. The rearrangement joins TRBV29-1 to TRBJ2-6; 9 bases line up with TRBD1. The germline V gene has CDR1 SQVTM and CDR2 ANQGSEA. V gave up 8 bases and J gave up 0 bases; unmatched junction bases: 8. This CDR3 contains 16 residues. The CDR3 DNA reads TGCAGCTCATCCGGGACAGGGAGCTCTGGGGCCAACGTCCTGACTTTC. It specifies CSSSGTGSSGANVLTF.

V and J are TRBV6-1 and TRBJ2-7; 11 positions match TRBD2. Germline CDR1 reads MNHNS; CDR2 reads SASEGT. The trim removed 5 bases at V and 5 bases at J, leaving 8 bases unmatched. The CDR3 has 15 residues. CDR3 nucleotides: TGTGCCAGCAGTATACTAGCGGGAGCTTCGGACGAGCAGTACTTC. Protein product: CASSILAGASDEQYF.

In its sample, this clone was seen a few times. The rearrangement uses TRBV30 and TRBJ1-1; 8 nucleotides align to TRBD1. Germline loops: CDR1 GTSNPN, CDR2 SVGIG (reference sequence). J lost 4 bases, V lost 4 bases, and 5 bases had no gene match. The CDR3 spans 13 residues. The CDR3 loop is CAWTGGSGTEAFF. Here the CDR3 DNA reads TGTGCCTGGACAGGGGGCTCGGGCACTGAAGCTTTCTTT.

This chain uses TRBV18 with TRBJ2-3, with TRBD2 matching over 11 bases. Per germline, CDR1 KGHSH and CDR2 LQKENI. Losses at the gene ends were 4 bases for V and 0 bases for J; bases not matched to a gene: 15. This CDR3 is 20 amino acids long. CDR3 sequence: CASSLQGLAELPSSTDTQYF. DNA for the CDR3: TGTGCCAGCTCACTGCAGGGACTAGCGGAACTACCATCTAGCACAGATACGCAGTATTTT.

The CDR3 reads CASSPQTEQETQYF. The CDR3 nucleotides read TGCGCCAGCAGCCCCCAGACGGAGCAAGAGACCCAGTACTTC. The V and J genes are TRBV5-1 and TRBJ2-5; D gene unclear. The V and J ends lost 4 bases and 2 bases respectively, with 12 bases between them. CDR3 size: 14 residues. Per the germline V gene, CDR1 is SGHRS and CDR2 is YFSETQ.

This rearrangement joins TRBV6-1 to TRBJ1-1; a weak D match, TRBD1 (5 bases). The CDR3 loop spans 16 amino acids. V lost 4 bases, J lost 0 bases, and 15 bases lay in between. CDR1 and CDR2 from the germline V gene are MNHNS and SASEGT. CDR3 nucleotides: TGTGCCAGCAGTGCTCAGGGTCTTGGGATGAACACTGAAGCTTTCTTT. Protein: CASSAQGLGMNTEAFF.

This chain links TRBV29-1 with TRBJ2-1, with D perhaps TRBD1 (6 bases). Trimming cost V 7 bases and J 0 bases, with 13 bases left between them. The germline V gene has CDR1 SQVTM and CDR2 ANQGSEA. The CDR3 spans 14 residues. The DNA of the CDR3 is TGCAGCGGTAAGGGGGACCTCTCCTACAATGAGCAGTTCTTC. This encodes CSGKGDLSYNEQFF.

This clone was detected ten times or more. The rearrangement joins TRBV11-2 to TRBJ2-3; D remains unclear. Trimming cost V 7 bases and J 0 bases, with 5 bases left between them. There are 12 residues in the CDR3. Germline V gives CDR1 SGHAT, CDR2 FQNNGV. The CDR3: CASTTSTDTQYF. The CDR3 nucleotides read TGTGCCAGCACAACTAGCACAGATACGCAGTATTTT.

This clone was observed a handful of times. The chain is built from TRBV6-5 and TRBJ2-7, with a weak D call TRBD2 (6 bases). The CDR3 is 14 amino acids. With 6 bases removed from V and 5 bases from J, the gap between germline ends came to 17 bases. Germline V gene data show CDR1 as MNHEY and CDR2 as SVGAGI. The CDR3 spells CASRQTGVRDEQYF. The CDR3 DNA sequence: TGTGCCAGCAGACAGACGGGAGTCCGGGACGAGCAGTACTTC.

The V and J genes are TRBV11-2 and TRBJ1-3, with D perhaps TRBD1 (5 bases). Looked up from germline, CDR1 is SGHAT and CDR2 is FQNNGV. The CDR3 loop spans 13 amino acids. V was clipped by 5 bases and J by 7 bases, with 12 bases between them. The CDR3 here is CASSPAGGNTIYF. In nucleotides, the CDR3 is TGTGCCAGCAGCCCGGCGGGGGGGAACACCATATATTTT.

The chain uses TRBV30 and TRBJ1-3; no reliable D call. Germline assignment: CDR1 GTSNPN and CDR2 SVGIG (reference sequence). This CDR3 comprises 15 residues. V was pared by 6 bases and J by 0 bases, with 15 bases between. The CDR3 protein is CACVRSVSSGNTIYF. CDR3 sequence (DNA): TGTGCCTGCGTTCGTTCTGTGAGCTCTGGAAACACCATATATTTT.

This clone came up once. The rearrangement joins TRBV5-1 to TRBJ1-3; a possible D gene is TRBD1 (5 bases). This CDR3 is 14 amino acids long. The V and J ends lost 4 bases and 5 bases respectively, with 13 bases between them. Germline V CDR1 and CDR2: SGHRS, YFSETQ. As DNA, the CDR3 is TGCGCCAGCAGCCCGGAGGGGAGCCGAAACACCATATATTTT. Encoded protein: CASSPEGSRNTIYF.

The rearrangement uses TRBV30 and TRBJ1-1, with a weak D call TRBD1 (5 bases). Germline V gene lookup returns CDR1 GTSNPN and CDR2 SVGIG (reference sequence). Trimming removed 3 bases from V and 10 bases from J, with 18 bases in between. This CDR3 has 13 amino acids. The CDR3 nucleotides read TGTGCCTGGAGCCCAGACAGAACCCGTGGAGCTTTCTTT. Amino acids: CAWSPDRTRGAFF. The full variable domain, completed using reference TRBV30 and TRBJ1-1, is SQTIHQWPATLVQPVGSPLSLECTVEGTSNPNLYWYRQAAGRGLQLLFYSVGIGQISSEVPQNLSASRPQDRQFILSSKKLLLSDSGFYLCAWSPDRTRGAFFGQGTRLTVV.

In its sample, this clone was seen a few times. The CDR3 DNA reads TGTGCCAGCAGTATGGGACAGGGGTTGGCCACTGAAGCTTTCTTT. Protein: CASSMGQGLATEAFF. The chain combines TRBV6-6 with TRBJ1-1; 10 bases agree with TRBD1. Trimming cost V 5 bases and J 4 bases; bases outside gene matches: 7. The CDR3 totals 15 residues. Per the germline V gene, CDR1 is MNHNY and CDR2 is SVGAGI (reference sequence).

This clone was counted only a few times. The chain carries TRBV9 and TRBJ2-1; D is possibly TRBD1 (6 bases). V was cut by 3 bases and J by 6 bases, with 16 bases left in between. Germline V gene lookup returns CDR1 SGDLS and CDR2 YYNGEE. The CDR3 loop spans 15 amino acids. CDR3 region: CASSEGHQSGNEQFF. The CDR3 nucleotides read TGTGCCAGCAGCGAGGGACACCAGTCGGGCAATGAGCAGTTCTTC.

The chain couples TRBV7-2 to TRBJ2-1; 9 bases line up with TRBD2. Germline loops: CDR1 SGHTA, CDR2 FQGNSA. The CDR3 is 14 residues long. J gave up 6 bases and V 3 bases, and 3 bases lay outside the gene matches. The CDR3 nucleotides are TGTGCCAGCAGCTTTTCTAGCGGGACCAATGAGCAGTTCTTC. Translating it yields CASSFSSGTNEQFF.

This clone has a handful of counts. The chain has TRBV9 and TRBJ2-1; 8 bases map to TRBD1. CDR3 length equals 15 residues. Trimming removed 4 bases from V and 0 bases from J; junction bases left unmatched: 3. Germline V gene sequence: CDR1 SGDLS, CDR2 YYNGEE. The CDR3 coding sequence is TGTGCCAGCAGCATGGGACAGGTCTCCTACAATGAGCAGTTCTTC. It codes for CASSMGQVSYNEQFF.

There are a few counts of this clone. The chain has TRBV27 and TRBJ2-5; a weak D match, TRBD1 (6 bases). The germline V gene encodes CDR1 MNHEY and CDR2 SMNVEV (reference sequence). V was cut by 1 base and J by 5 bases, with 11 bases left in between. This CDR3 region has 14 residues. Here the CDR3 reads CASSLFRGRETQYF. The CDR3 nucleotides read TGTGCCAGCAGTTTATTCAGGGGACGGGAGACCCAGTACTTC.

There are a few counts of this clone. The chain combines TRBV27 with TRBJ1-1; D is unresolved. The CDR3 covers 12 residues. Trimming pared 4 bases from V and 6 bases from J, leaving 9 bases between. The germline gives CDR1 MNHEY, CDR2 SMNVEV (reference sequence). CDR3 DNA sequence: TGTGCCAGCAGTTCCAGGTCTGCTGAAGCTTTCTTT. Amino acid sequence: CASSSRSAEAFF.

The J gene is TRBJ2-3, the V gene TRBV6-1, with D unresolved. Trimming pared 6 bases from V and 4 bases from J, leaving 8 bases between. Germline V gene sequence: CDR1 MNHNS, CDR2 SASEGT. The CDR3 extends over 12 amino acids. CDR3: CASRAVPDTQYF. Written as DNA, the CDR3 is TGTGCCAGCAGGGCAGTCCCAGATACGCAGTATTTT.

The CDR3 nucleotides are TGTGCCAGCAGCTCACTACTAGCGGGAGGGTCCCCGACCTACGAGCAGTACTTC. Translated, it gives CASSSLLAGGSPTYEQYF. The J gene is TRBJ2-7, the V gene TRBV7-9, with 13 bases that match TRBD2. This CDR3 is 18 amino acids long. Germline CDR1 SEHNR, CDR2 FQNEAQ (reference sequence). J gave up 2 bases and V 4 bases, and 11 bases lay outside the gene matches. Drawing the rest from reference TRBV7-9 and TRBJ2-7, the complete variable domain is DTGVSQNPRHKITKRGQNVTFRCDPISEHNRLYWYRQTLGQGPEFLTYFQNEAQLEKSRLLSDRFSAERPKGSFSTLEIQRTEQGDSAMYLCASSSLLAGGSPTYEQYFGPGTRLTVT.

This clone was observed a single time. The V and J genes are TRBV28 and TRBJ1-5; a possible D gene is TRBD1 (5 bases). CDR3 length equals 15 residues. The germline V gene encodes CDR1 MDHEN and CDR2 SYDVKM. Trimming pared 6 bases from V and 5 bases from J, leaving 17 bases between. CDR3 loop: CASSSRRQPHQPQHF. The CDR3 nucleotides read TGTGCCAGCAGCTCAAGACGACAGCCTCATCAGCCCCAGCATTTT.

The chain links TRBV30 to TRBJ2-5; maybe TRBD2 (5 bases). The DNA matches TRBJ2-7 better at its end, which makes the J call doubtful. CDR1 GTSNPN and CDR2 SVGIG come from the germline V gene (reference sequence). The CDR3 contains 13 residues. Here the CDR3 reads CAWAGQRTYEQYF. For the CDR3, the DNA is TGTGCCTGGGCGGGCCAGAGGACTTACGAGCAGTACTTC.

This chain joins TRBV7-9 and TRBJ1-2; D is undetermined. Trimming shortened V by 1 base and J by 8 bases, and 11 bases separated the two germline ends. Germline-derived CDR1 and CDR2 are SEHNR and FQNEAQ (reference sequence). The CDR3 has 13 residues. CDR3 DNA sequence: TGTGCCAGCAGCTTAGGAGGGAAGGGAGGCTACACCTTC. Amino acid sequence: CASSLGGKGGYTF.

This clone was seen only a few times. V usage is TRBV29-1 and J usage is TRBJ1-2; D perhaps matches TRBD1 (5 bases). CDR1 SQVTM and CDR2 ANQGSEA come from the germline V gene. The CDR3 has 16 amino acids. V lost 0 bases and J 4 bases, leaving 18 bases between the germline ends. The CDR3 DNA reads as TGCAGCGTTGAAGATCCGGATTCGGGGGTTGGCTATGGCTACACCTTC. Amino acids: CSVEDPDSGVGYGYTF.

This rearrangement joins TRBV2 to TRBJ2-7, with TRBD2 matching 11 bases. This CDR3 spans 14 amino acids. The germline gives CDR1 SNHLY, CDR2 FYNNEI. Trimming removed 6 bases from V and 5 bases from J; junction bases left unmatched: 6. CDR3 protein: CASRILAGVHEQYF. In DNA form, the CDR3 reads TGTGCCAGCAGGATACTAGCGGGAGTCCACGAGCAGTACTTC.

There are many counts of this clone. This chain uses TRBV7-2 with TRBJ1-2, with D tentatively TRBD1 (6 bases). V lost 5 bases to trimming and J lost 3 bases, with 16 bases between them. This CDR3 has 15 amino acids. Germline V gives CDR1 SGHTA, CDR2 FQGNSA. The CDR3 protein is CASSRPMAGDYGYTF. The CDR3 DNA reads as TGTGCCAGCAGCCGCCCCATGGCAGGGGACTATGGCTACACCTTC.